This record covers a single T cell receptor (beta chain). Here immunoSEQ multiplex PCR was the method, and the copy in TCRdb shows in-frame clones only, minus some. The sample has nearly 45,000 clones; about 86% are singletons. This record comes from a study of T cell clones after liver transplantation. Study as a whole: HCV positivity affected three of eight recipients; the rest lacked autoimmune or viral indications. Until 12-24 months post-transplant, subjects got standard immunosuppression and no induction. Patients counted as tolerant after at least one year off all immunosuppression, enzymes not exceeding twice normal.

Germline assignment: CDR1 MDHEN and CDR2 SYDVKM. This CDR3 is 15 amino acids long. After removal of 2 bases from V and 1 base from J, the junction contained 1 base not matched to a gene. The sequences come from CD4+ T cells from blood, collected 24 months after liver transplant. The origin of this receptor is a human patient who received a liver transplant. Some T cells may trace back to the graft donor. This rearrangement joins TRBV28 to TRBJ1-5; 8 bases are a match to TRBD1. CDR3 sequence (DNA): TGTGCCAGCAGTTTACAGGGGGCCAGCAATCAGCCCCAGCATTTT. Protein product: CASSLQGASNQPQHF.